These 6 T cell receptor beta chains originate from one sample sequenced in a study of regulatory T cells in long-lasting Graves disease. Time point given: persistent/refractory GD, antithyroid drugs over 5 years with positive TRAb. Construction of the TCR library relied on RNA isolated from PBMCs. Sequencing libraries for TCR beta were prepared with iRepertoire HTBI primers and Arm-PCR of CDR3 regions. MiXCR was run by TCRdb on the multiplex PCR reads, yielding one entry per CDR3 protein. The sample lists about 660,000 distinct CDR3 sequences; around 30% were seen once. The sample in question was peripheral blood mononuclear cells (PBMCs), obtained when the disease was refractory, from a patient treated with antithyroid drugs. Receptor source: a female donor with Graves disease.

This clonotype was picked up a small number of times. The chain employs TRBV6-1 and TRBJ2-1, with D perhaps being TRBD1 or TRBD2 (5 bases each). CDR1 and CDR2 (germline): MNHNS, SASEGT. This CDR3 region has 14 residues. V lost 3 bases to trimming and J lost 0 bases, with 6 bases between them. The CDR3 DNA follows: TGTGCCAGCAGTGAGGGACGCTCCTACAATGAGCAGTTCTTC. This codes for CASSEGRSYNEQFF.

This clonotype has more than one count but fewer than ten. The chain combines TRBV30 with TRBJ1-4, with D maybe TRBD1 (5 bases). This CDR3 region has 16 residues. Trimming cost V 2 bases and J 0 bases, with 13 bases left between them. The germline V gene has CDR1 GTSNPN and CDR2 SVGIG (reference sequence). The DNA of the CDR3 is TGTGCCTGGAGTCCCCTCCTGACAGCAACTAATGAAAAACTGTTTTTT. Amino acid sequence: CAWSPLLTATNEKLFF.

This clonotype was picked up a small number of times. The rearrangement links TRBV7-9 to TRBJ1-1, with TRBD1 matching 8 bases. J was trimmed by 1 base and V by 7 bases; bases with no gene match: 11. The CDR3 has 16 residues. The V gene's germline CDR1 is SEHNR and CDR2 FQNEAQ (reference sequence). The CDR3, as DNA: TGTGCCAGCAAGATCCGACAGGGGTTACGGAACACTGAAGCTTTCTTT. It codes for CASKIRQGLRNTEAFF.

For this clonotype: It may be a read error: a sequence one base away is much more abundant. The chain uses TRBV28 and TRBJ1-1; possibly TRBD1 for D (5 bases). Per the germline V gene, CDR1 is MDHEN and CDR2 is SYDVKM. The CDR3 spans 15 residues. The DNA for the CDR3 is TGTGCCAGCAGTCCATACGGGACCATGAACACTGAAGCTTCCTTT. Its translation: CASSPYGTMNTEASF.

For the CDR3, the DNA is TGTGCCAGCAGTGAGCTGACGAACACCGGGGAGCTGTTTTTT. This translates into CASSELTNTGELFF. This chain joins TRBV12-3 or TRBV12-4 and TRBJ2-2, with D unresolved. V was shortened by 5 bases and J by 0 bases, with 7 bases between the two germline ends. The length of the CDR3 is 14 residues.

The V and J genes are TRBV7-2 and TRBJ2-7; D possibly uses TRBD1 or TRBD2 (5 bases each). This CDR3 has 15 residues. The germline V gene encodes CDR1 SGHTA and CDR2 FQGNSA. V dropped 2 bases and J dropped 0 bases, with 11 bases sitting between them. CDR3 amino acids: CASSLIWGPSYEQYF. The CDR3 nucleotides read TGTGCCAGCAGCTTAATCTGGGGACCCTCCTACGAGCAGTACTTC.